The 30 T cell receptor beta chains below come from one sample, sequenced in a study of shared clonotypes between healthy human individuals. Positively selected for CCR7, the CD45RO-negative cells used as naive CD8 cells excluded terminally differentiated effector memory CD45RA+ cells. The data were produced by immunoSEQ multiplex PCR, yet TCRdb's version contains in-frame clones alone and is incomplete. This sample has about 2.1 million clones, with about 93% found just once. The material sequenced was naive CD8+ T cells from PBMCs. The receptors were sampled from a young man in good health. Some clones in this sample may be carry-over from other donors' samples.

The rearrangement joins TRBV4-1 to TRBJ2-7, with 7 bases matching TRBD2. The trim removed 1 base at V and 4 bases at J, leaving 10 bases unmatched. Germline values: CDR1 MGHRA, CDR2 YSYEKL. The CDR3 is 16 residues long. The CDR3: CASSQVRERSSYEQYF. The CDR3 nucleotides are TGCGCCAGCAGCCAAGTGCGGGAGCGCTCTTCGTACGAGCAGTACTTC.

J is TRBJ2-7 and V is TRBV27; 7 bases align to TRBD2. Germline CDR1 is MNHEY and CDR2 is SMNVEV (reference sequence). With V trimmed by 4 bases and J by 2 bases, 11 bases remained unmatched. This CDR3 contains 16 residues. CDR3 loop: CASSSHSGLVPYEQYF. CDR3 in DNA: TGTGCCAGCAGTTCCCACAGCGGACTAGTCCCCTACGAGCAGTACTTC.

J is TRBJ1-5 and V is TRBV19, with D perhaps TRBD1 (6 bases). The ends were cut back, 2 bases at V and 7 bases at J, with 9 bases in the middle. This CDR3 has 13 amino acids. Per the germline V gene, CDR1 is LNHDA and CDR2 is SQIVND (reference sequence). The CDR3 loop is CASSILTGQPQHF. CDR3 DNA sequence: TGTGCCAGTAGTATACTTACAGGGCAGCCCCAGCATTTT.

The chain carries TRBV19 and TRBJ1-1; D ambiguous. Trimming shortened V by 3 bases and J by 3 bases, and 14 bases separated the two germline ends. Germline V gene data show CDR1 as LNHDA and CDR2 as SQIVND (reference sequence). This CDR3 spans 15 amino acids. As DNA, the CDR3 is TGTGCCAGTAGTATCGGGTCGGGCAGTCACACTGAAGCTTTCTTT. It translates to CASSIGSGSHTEAFF.

This clone came up once. This chain connects TRBV29-1 to TRBJ2-3, with a tentative D call TRBD2 (6 bases). The CDR3 loop spans 20 amino acids. CDR1 and CDR2 from the germline V gene are SQVTM and ANQGSEA. The V end lost 4 bases, the J end lost 2 bases, and 31 bases lay between the germline ends. CDR3: CSVGGRPTISPYMPTDTQYF. CDR3 sequence (DNA): TGCAGCGTTGGAGGGAGGCCCACCATCTCTCCCTATATGCCCACAGATACGCAGTATTTT.

The chain uses TRBV2 and TRBJ2-1; 12 bases align to TRBD2. The CDR3 runs 14 residues. V gave up 8 bases and J gave up 7 bases; unmatched junction bases: 6. Looked up from germline, CDR1 is SNHLY and CDR2 is FYNNEI. CDR3 sequence (DNA): TGTGCCAGCTTGGGACTAGCGGGTGGGAATGAGCAGTTCTTC. Protein product: CASLGLAGGNEQFF. Full variable domain (missing parts from reference TRBV2 and TRBJ2-1): EPEVTQTPSHQVTQMGQEVILRCVPISNHLYFYWYRQILGQKVEFLVSFYNNEISEKSEIFDDQFSVERPDGSNFTLKIRSTKLEDSAMYFCASLGLAGGNEQFFGPGTRLTVL.

The chain is built from TRBV7-9 and TRBJ2-1; 9 bases line up with TRBD2. This CDR3 has 14 residues. Germline V CDR1 and CDR2: SEHNR, FQNEAQ (reference sequence). V trimming: 5 bases; J trimming: 7 bases; junction bases outside the gene matches: 6. DNA of the CDR3: TGTGCCAGCAGCGGGGGACTAGCCAGTAATGAGCAGTTCTTC. Residues: CASSGGLASNEQFF.

The chain links TRBV27 to TRBJ2-2, with D possibly TRBD2 on 6 matching bases. This CDR3 is 14 amino acids long. CDR1 and CDR2 from the germline V gene are MNHEY and SMNVEV (reference sequence). V lost 6 bases and J 6 bases, leaving 14 bases between the germline ends. For the CDR3, the DNA is TGTGCCAGCAGCAACCGGGAGCTTTCCGGGGAGCTGTTTTTT. It codes for CASSNRELSGELFF.

The chain has TRBV19 and TRBJ2-1; D is unclear. CDR3 length equals 15 residues. Germline V lookup: CDR1 LNHDA, CDR2 SQIVND (reference sequence). V lost 1 base and J 5 bases, leaving 12 bases between the germline ends. CDR3 sequence reads: CASSIGRLRHNEQFF. CDR3 DNA sequence: TGTGCCAGTAGTATAGGGCGCCTCCGGCACAATGAGCAGTTCTTC. Based on the CDR3 plus reference TRBV19 and TRBJ2-1, the full variable domain is DGGITQSPKYLFRKEGQNVTLSCEQNLNHDAMYWYRQDPGQGLRLIYYSQIVNDFQKGDIAEGYSVSREKKESFPLTVTSAQKNPTAFYLCASSIGRLRHNEQFFGPGTRLTVL.

This sequence joins TRBV21-1 and TRBJ1-5. TRBV21-1 is a pseudogene. This CDR3 contains 17 residues. CDR3 region: CASSFFPGTAENQPQHF. The CDR3 DNA is TGTGCCAGCAGCTTCTTTCCTGGGACGGCAGAAAATCAGCCCCAGCATTTT.

The CDR3 DNA reads as TGTGCCAGCAGCTTATACAGTTTGGCTGCTAATGAAAAACTGTTTTTT. Amino acids: CASSLYSLAANEKLFF. J is TRBJ1-4 and V is TRBV7-6, with D unclear. Per the germline V gene, CDR1 is SGHVS and CDR2 is FNYEAQ. The germline V and J ends were trimmed by 2 bases and 3 bases, with 13 bases remaining between them. The CDR3 covers 16 residues.

This clone appeared a single time. The rearrangement uses TRBV30 and TRBJ1-3; D uncertain. Trimming shortened V by 4 bases and J by 6 bases, and 16 bases separated the two germline ends. The CDR3 covers 14 residues. Germline V gene data show CDR1 as GTSNPN and CDR2 as SVGIG (reference sequence). CDR3: CAWMRVLSENTIYF. CDR3 sequence (DNA): TGTGCCTGGATGCGGGTTCTGTCAGAAAACACCATATATTTT.

The chain couples TRBV11-2 to TRBJ2-7; D may correspond to TRBD1 or TRBD2 (7 bases each). V gave up 3 bases and J gave up 4 bases, with 16 bases separating them. The CDR3 length is 15 residues. Germline V CDR1 and CDR2: SGHAT, FQNNGV. The CDR3 DNA sequence: TGTGCCAGCAGCTTGGGAGGGGGCACAGAGTACGAGCAGTACTTC. Translation gives CASSLGGGTEYEQYF.

This chain connects TRBV6-1 to TRBJ2-7; no reliable D call. Trimming shortened V by 4 bases and J by 3 bases, and 4 bases separated the two germline ends. CDR1 and CDR2 from the germline V gene are MNHNS and SASEGT. There are 11 residues in the CDR3. Here the CDR3 reads CASSARYEQYF. The CDR3 bases are TGTGCCAGCAGTGCCCGCTACGAGCAGTACTTC.

V and J are TRBV7-8 and TRBJ1-3; D gene ambiguous. There are 16 residues in the CDR3. The V gene's germline CDR1 is SGHVS and CDR2 FQNEAQ. The V end was cut by 2 bases, the J end by 0 bases, with 11 bases between. CDR3 in amino acids: CASSLPGRASGNTIYF. DNA for the CDR3: TGTGCCAGCAGCTTACCCGGACGGGCCTCTGGAAACACCATATATTTT.

The gene calls are TRBV11-2 and TRBJ2-3; 12 bases are shared with TRBD2. CDR3 size: 19 residues. CDR1 is SGHAT and CDR2 is FQNNGV in the germline V gene. V lost 10 bases to trimming and J lost 0 bases; unmatched junction nucleotides: 17. The CDR3 loop reads CATHGPKLAGGGSTDTQYF. DNA for the CDR3: TGTGCCACGCACGGGCCTAAGCTAGCGGGAGGGGGGAGCACAGATACGCAGTATTTT.

The V and J genes are TRBV4-1 and TRBJ2-7; unclear D gene. This CDR3 comprises 13 residues. The germline V gene has CDR1 MGHRA and CDR2 YSYEKL. V lost 0 bases and J 2 bases, leaving 5 bases between the germline ends. CDR3 bases: TGCGCCAGCAGCCAAGATGAAGCCTACGAGCAGTACTTC. Its translation is CASSQDEAYEQYF.

This clone was counted a single time. The chain links TRBV27 to TRBJ1-2; D is possibly TRBD1 (5 bases). Trimming shortened V by 4 bases and J by 8 bases, and 17 bases separated the two germline ends. Per the germline V gene, CDR1 is MNHEY and CDR2 is SMNVEV (reference sequence). The CDR3 consists of 14 residues. CDR3 sequence reads: CASSSTGEGNGYTF. The CDR3 nucleotides read TGTGCCAGCAGTTCCACCGGGGAGGGGAACGGCTACACCTTC.

The V call is TRBV27, the J call TRBJ1-5, with D perhaps TRBD1 (5 bases). This CDR3 is 15 amino acids long. Trimming removed 5 bases at V and 2 bases at J, with 13 bases between. Germline loops: CDR1 MNHEY, CDR2 SMNVEV (reference sequence). This CDR3 is CASSVSGGGNQPQHF. CDR3 nucleotides: TGTGCCAGCAGTGTGAGCGGGGGAGGCAATCAGCCCCAGCATTTT.

This sequence joins TRBV5-8 and TRBJ2-1; 7 positions agree with TRBD1. Germline CDR1 is SGHTS and CDR2 is YDEGEE. V lost 4 bases to trimming and J lost 5 bases; unmatched junction nucleotides: 3. The CDR3 extends over 13 amino acids. The CDR3 region is CASSPGTDNEQFF. The CDR3 bases are TGTGCCAGCAGCCCGGGGACAGACAATGAGCAGTTCTTC.

The chain uses TRBV27 and TRBJ2-3; 7 nucleotides align to TRBD2. V was pared by 5 bases and J by 2 bases, with 10 bases of the junction left unmatched. Germline CDR1 and CDR2: MNHEY and SMNVEV (reference sequence). This CDR3 is 16 amino acids long. The CDR3 reads CASSPLAAGFTDTQYF. DNA of the CDR3: TGTGCCAGCAGTCCCCTAGCGGCGGGATTCACAGATACGCAGTATTTT.

V is TRBV11-2 and J is TRBJ2-7; 11 bases line up with TRBD2. Germline CDR1 SGHAT, CDR2 FQNNGV. This CDR3 is 15 amino acids long. Trimming at V came to 2 bases and at J to 3 bases, leaving 3 bases not matched to a gene. DNA of the CDR3: TGTGCCAGCAGCTTAAGTAGCGGGAGGGTCTACGAGCAGTACTTC. Translated: CASSLSSGRVYEQYF.

This clone appeared a few times. V and J are TRBV21-1 and TRBJ1-2; the tabulated D call, TRBD1, remains unverified against the DNA. TRBV21-1 is a pseudogene. The CDR3 runs 12 residues. The CDR3 sequence: CASRGVNYGYTF. CDR3 coding DNA: TGTGCCAGCAGAGGGGTTAACTATGGCTACACCTTC.

The rearrangement joins TRBV7-9 to TRBJ1-4; tentative D call: TRBD1 (5 bases). This CDR3 is built from 15 residues. CDR1 and CDR2 (germline): SEHNR, FQNEAQ (reference sequence). Trimming cost V 5 bases and J 8 bases, with 18 bases left between them. Here the CDR3 reads CASSPRDRVREKLFF. The CDR3 DNA follows: TGTGCCAGCAGCCCTCGGGACCGGGTCAGGGAAAAACTGTTTTTT.

This sequence joins TRBV28 and TRBJ1-4; D call uncertain. Trimming removed 2 bases at V and 6 bases at J, with 10 bases between. This CDR3 is built from 14 residues. CDR1 is MDHEN, CDR2 SYDVKM, per germline. The CDR3 nucleotides are TGTGCCAGCAGTTTAGGTACATGGGATGAAAAACTGTTTTTT. It encodes CASSLGTWDEKLFF.

The gene calls are TRBV19 and TRBJ2-7, with 7 bases identical to TRBD1. The CDR3 is 13 residues long. The germline CDR1 and CDR2 sequences are LNHDA and SQIVND (reference sequence). Germline trimming cut 7 bases from V and 0 bases from J; bases unmatched to any gene: 3. In DNA form, the CDR3 reads TGTGCCAGTAATGGACAGGACTCCTACGAGCAGTACTTC. Translation: CASNGQDSYEQYF.

J is TRBJ2-6 and V is TRBV29-1, with 7 bases that match TRBD1. The germline gives CDR1 SQVTM, CDR2 ANQGSEA. The CDR3 spans 15 residues. V dropped 4 bases and J dropped 4; count of bases not matched to a gene: 7. As DNA, the CDR3 is TGCAGCGTTGTTATACAGGGGTCCGGGGCCAACGTCCTGACTTTC. As protein: CSVVIQGSGANVLTF.

The rearrangement uses TRBV4-2 and TRBJ1-2, with TRBD1 identical over 7 bases. Germline CDR1 is LGHNA and CDR2 is YNFKEQ. V dropped 2 bases and J dropped 4; count of bases not matched to a gene: 16. CDR3 length: 18 residues. The CDR3 sequence is CASSQRATRQGRTYGYTF. In DNA, the CDR3 is TGTGCCAGCAGCCAACGAGCTACTAGACAGGGTAGGACCTATGGCTACACCTTC.

The CDR3 region has the DNA TGTGCCAGTAGCCATCGGGGGGCAGCGAATGAGCAGTTCTTC. The encoded protein is CASSHRGAANEQFF. V usage is TRBV19 and J usage is TRBJ2-1, with D tentatively TRBD2 (7 bases). CDR3 length: 14 amino acids. Germline CDR1 LNHDA, CDR2 SQIVND (reference sequence). V lost 6 bases and J 7 bases, leaving 16 bases between the germline ends.

The J gene is TRBJ1-1, the V gene TRBV27, with 8 positions matching TRBD1. The CDR3 sequence is 16 residues long. Trimming took 7 bases from V and 3 from J; bases not matched to a gene: 13. Germline V CDR1 and CDR2: MNHEY, SMNVEV (reference sequence). The chain's CDR3 is CASTRPGTGSYTEAFF. The CDR3 DNA sequence: TGTGCCAGCACCAGACCCGGGACAGGATCTTACACTGAAGCTTTCTTT.